These 20 T cell receptor beta chains originate from one sample sequenced in a study of identical twins (dated by TCRdb to about 2016). The protocol used for the library was 5' RACE. Sequenced using an Illumina HiSeq 2000. TCRdb reprocessing: public reads trimmed at Q25 with fastp, clones called with MiXCR, in-frame beta chains kept. Every entry covers one CDR3 protein and lists the most common genes and DNA from its rows. The table for this sample lists about 220,000 distinct CDR3 sequences; over 8% of them were counted only once. The biggest ten clones account for 5% to 5.5% of the sample. Sequences were obtained from memory (CD45RO+) T cells sorted from blood. The sample's cell subset or site label is to be understood as: CD45RO+ enriched T cells. These receptors were collected from a woman aged 18-29 years in good health.

The genes are TRBV15 and TRBJ1-2; 8 bases fit TRBD1. CDR1 LNHNV and CDR2 YYDKDF come from the germline V gene (reference sequence). With 1 base clipped from V and 7 bases from J, the junction kept 5 bases outside the gene matches. The CDR3 consists of 14 residues. DNA for the CDR3: TGTGCCACCAGCAGAGGACAGGGGCTGGGTGGCTACACCTTC. Translating gives CATSRGQGLGGYTF.

This clonotype was observed a handful of times. This chain uses TRBV20-1 with TRBJ2-1, with 10 bases lining up with TRBD2. CDR1 and CDR2 (germline): DFQATT, SNEGSKA (reference sequence). V lost 3 bases to trimming and J lost 0 bases; unmatched junction nucleotides: 5. CDR3 length equals 16 residues. The CDR3 protein is CSASLASGSSYNEQFF. The DNA for the CDR3 is TGCAGTGCTAGTTTGGCTAGCGGGAGCTCCTACAATGAGCAGTTCTTC.

This clonotype showed up just a few times. V usage is TRBV29-1 and J usage is TRBJ1-1; no firm D call. The germline CDR1 and CDR2 sequences are SQVTM and ANQGSEA. The germline V and J ends were trimmed by 7 bases and 7 bases, with 10 bases remaining between them. The CDR3 contains 10 residues. The CDR3 sequence is CSGGWSEAFF. Here the CDR3 DNA reads TGCAGCGGGGGTTGGAGTGAAGCTTTCTTT.

This clonotype was picked up a small number of times. This sequence joins TRBV15 and TRBJ1-2; D perhaps matches TRBD1 (5 bases). Trimming removed 4 bases at V and 4 bases at J, with 13 bases between. The CDR3 totals 14 residues. Germline lookup yields CDR1 LNHNV and CDR2 YYDKDF (reference sequence). In nucleotides, the CDR3 is TGTGCCACCAGCAAAAAGGACATATCCTATGGCTACACCTTC. Protein sequence: CATSKKDISYGYTF.

The chain joins TRBV6-2 or TRBV6-3 to TRBJ2-4; unclear D gene. CDR3 size: 15 residues. The V gene lost 6 bases and the J gene lost 3 bases, with 15 bases spanning the gap. Germline V gives CDR1 MNHEY, CDR2 SVGEGT. The CDR3 coding sequence is TGTGCCAGCAGCCCCGACACAACCAACAAAAACATTCAGTACTTC. Its protein product is CASSPDTTNKNIQYF.

This clonotype was recorded many times. The gene calls are TRBV2 and TRBJ2-2; D is uncertain. V dropped 4 bases and J dropped 3 bases, with 9 bases sitting between them. The CDR3 loop spans 14 amino acids. Germline V gene data show CDR1 as SNHLY and CDR2 as FYNNEI. The CDR3 spells CASSVRVDTGELFF. The CDR3 nucleotides are TGTGCCAGCAGTGTACGGGTGGACACCGGGGAGCTGTTTTTT.

This chain uses TRBV12-3 or TRBV12-4 with TRBJ2-1, with 10 nucleotides matching TRBD2. V lost 9 bases to trimming and J lost 6 bases; unmatched junction nucleotides: 17. The CDR3 loop spans 17 amino acids. In nucleotides, the CDR3 is TGTGCCAGTATCCAGGGCCAGGGACTAGCGAGGGTCAATGAGCAGTTCTTC. Encoded protein: CASIQGQGLARVNEQFF.

The CDR3 coding sequence is TGTGCCAGCAGCCTAAGACAGGGGGGCGGATCACCCCTCCACTTT. The encoded protein is CASSLRQGGGSPLHF. The chain joins TRBV11-2 to TRBJ1-6; 9 bases agree with TRBD1. The germline V gene has CDR1 SGHAT and CDR2 FQNNGV. The junction had 9 bases not matched to a gene; V was cut back by 5 bases and J by 10 bases. The CDR3 has 15 amino acids.

This clonotype showed up just a few times. The V call is TRBV5-1, the J call TRBJ2-7; unclear D gene. The CDR3 length is 14 residues. With 1 base removed from V and 2 bases from J, the gap between germline ends came to 10 bases. Germline-derived CDR1 and CDR2 are SGHRS and YFSETQ. CDR3 sequence (DNA): TGCGCCAGCAGCTTGTTCGAGAGTGCCTACGAGCAGTACTTC. Translating gives CASSLFESAYEQYF.

The V call is TRBV12-3 or TRBV12-4, the J call TRBJ1-1; perhaps TRBD1 as D (5 bases). This CDR3 is 14 amino acids long. V lost 4 bases and J lost 4, with 13 bases in between. The CDR3 reads CASSSWQGLTEAFF. CDR3 in DNA: TGTGCCAGCAGTTCGTGGCAGGGACTCACTGAAGCTTTCTTT.

This clonotype came up many times. In nucleotides, the CDR3 is TGCAGTGCTAGAGCTAGCGGGACCCCCTACGAGCAGTACTTC. It specifies CSARASGTPYEQYF. This chain uses TRBV20-1 with TRBJ2-7; 9 nucleotides match TRBD2. The CDR3 is 14 residues long. V was pared by 1 base and J by 2 bases, with 3 bases of the junction left unmatched. Per germline, CDR1 DFQATT and CDR2 SNEGSKA (reference sequence).

The table lists this clonotype with many counts. The rearrangement joins TRBV7-2 to TRBJ2-5; D gene uncertain. Between the trimmed V and J ends, which lost 5 bases and 5 bases, there was a span of 9 bases. CDR3 length: 12 residues. The germline gives CDR1 SGHTA, CDR2 FQGNSA. Here the CDR3 reads CASSQYRETQYF. The CDR3 DNA is TGTGCCAGCAGCCAATACCGGGAGACCCAGTACTTC.

This rearrangement joins TRBV27 to TRBJ2-5, with TRBD2 as a possible D gene (6 bases). This CDR3 is 13 amino acids long. Germline V CDR1 and CDR2: MNHEY, SMNVEV (reference sequence). V was cut by 4 bases and J by 5 bases, with 11 bases left in between. For the CDR3, the DNA is TGTGCCAGCAGTTGGACCCGGGGGGAGACCCAGTACTTC. This encodes CASSWTRGETQYF.

The rearrangement uses TRBV5-1 and TRBJ2-1; D remains unclear. The V end lost 4 bases, the J end lost 8 bases, and 10 bases lay between the germline ends. Germline V CDR1 and CDR2: SGHRS, YFSETQ. This CDR3 has 12 residues. The CDR3 reads CASSLQWDEQFF. As DNA, the CDR3 is TGCGCCAGCAGCCTACAGTGGGATGAGCAGTTCTTC.

The chain carries TRBV18 and TRBJ1-2, with TRBD1 matching 8 bases. The V gene's germline CDR1 is KGHSH and CDR2 LQKENI. CDR3 size: 14 residues. The V gene end was trimmed by 0 bases and the J gene end by 3 bases; junction bases not matched to a gene: 0. The CDR3 reads CASSPPQGDYGYTF. The DNA for the CDR3 is TGTGCCAGCTCACCACCACAGGGGGACTATGGCTACACCTTC.

This clonotype has a count of ten or more. CDR3 amino acids: CASSEAFQETQYF. In DNA, the CDR3 is TGCGCCAGCAGTGAGGCATTCCAAGAGACCCAGTACTTC. V gene TRBV5-1 combines with J gene TRBJ2-5; D unresolved. This CDR3 spans 13 amino acids. The ends were cut back, 5 bases at V and 1 base at J, with 9 bases in the middle. The germline V gene has CDR1 SGHRS and CDR2 YFSETQ.

This clonotype turned up a few times. This rearrangement joins TRBV12-3 or TRBV12-4 to TRBJ2-3; D call uncertain. CDR3 size: 13 residues. V was clipped by 3 bases and J by 7 bases, with 11 bases between them. CDR3 in DNA: TGTGCCAGCAGTTTCGCTCCGCCCCATACGCAGTATTTT. Encoded protein: CASSFAPPHTQYF.

Only a few counts were recorded for this clonotype. This sequence joins TRBV19 and TRBJ2-2, with a tentative D call TRBD2 (6 bases). This CDR3 is 13 amino acids long. Germline loops: CDR1 LNHDA, CDR2 SQIVND (reference sequence). V shed 8 bases and J shed 7 bases, with 14 bases lying between them. This CDR3 reads CASGEVAGGELFF. As DNA, the CDR3 is TGTGCCAGTGGGGAGGTAGCAGGCGGGGAGCTGTTTTTT. The variable domain in full, with the rest retrieved from reference TRBV19 and TRBJ2-2, is DGGITQSPKYLFRKEGQNVTLSCEQNLNHDAMYWYRQDPGQGLRLIYYSQIVNDFQKGDIAEGYSVSREKKESFPLTVTSAQKNPTAFYLCASGEVAGGELFFGEGSRLTVL.

The CDR3 spells CSANSGGSYNEQFF. In DNA form, the CDR3 reads TGCAGTGCAAATAGCGGGGGTTCCTACAATGAGCAGTTCTTC. The rearrangement uses TRBV20-1 and TRBJ2-1; 9 bases match TRBD2. The junction had 4 bases not matched to a gene; V was cut back by 6 bases and J by 1 base. Germline assignment: CDR1 DFQATT and CDR2 SNEGSKA (reference sequence). The CDR3 length is 14 residues.

This clonotype has ten or more counts. V usage is TRBV20-1 and J usage is TRBJ2-3, with a possible D match to TRBD2 (6 bases). Germline CDR1 reads DFQATT; CDR2 reads SNEGSKA (reference sequence). This CDR3 spans 16 amino acids. V gave up 3 bases and J gave up 0 bases, with 16 bases separating them. The chain's CDR3 is CSARPSGTLSTDTQYF. The CDR3 DNA sequence: TGCAGTGCTAGGCCATCCGGGACTTTGAGCACAGATACGCAGTATTTT.